The 13 T cell receptor beta chains below all came from one sample that was sequenced in a study of cytomegalovirus exposure and HLA in healthy donors. The PCR was carried out with 60 Vbeta primers and 13 Jbeta primers. Generated by immunoSEQ multiplex PCR, the TCRdb table keeps only in-frame clones and is missing some. This sample carries roughly 150,000 clones, roughly 80% of them seen once, and the ten largest clones take less than 2.5%. Input material: PBMCs. All receptors come from a male donor in good health and CMV-seronegative.

V usage is TRBV29-1 and J usage is TRBJ1-2; 7 nucleotides agree with TRBD1. This CDR3 is built from 12 residues. V trimming: 4 bases; J trimming: 5 bases; junction bases outside the gene matches: 4. The germline V gene encodes CDR1 SQVTM and CDR2 ANQGSEA. DNA of the CDR3: TGCAGCGTTGGGGGACAGCAATATGGCTACACCTTC. Protein: CSVGGQQYGYTF.

This chain joins TRBV19 and TRBJ2-7; D is ambiguous. The V gene lost 1 base and the J gene lost 7 bases, with 14 bases spanning the gap. The CDR3 is 14 amino acids. Germline CDR1 LNHDA, CDR2 SQIVND (reference sequence). In nucleotides, the CDR3 is TGTGCCAGTAGTATAGGTGACGGCGGAGTGGAGCAGTACTTC. This translates into CASSIGDGGVEQYF.

V gene TRBV7-8 combines with J gene TRBJ1-1; D may be TRBD1 (6 bases). The CDR3 has 15 amino acids. Germline V gene lookup returns CDR1 SGHVS and CDR2 FQNEAQ. The V end lost 5 bases, the J end lost 4 bases, and 17 bases lay between the germline ends. The CDR3: CASSTVGGHGTEAFF. The CDR3 DNA reads as TGTGCCAGCAGCACCGTGGGGGGGCATGGCACTGAAGCTTTCTTT.

This chain joins TRBV7-9 and TRBJ2-2; 10 bases are a match to TRBD2. CDR3 length equals 17 residues. Germline lookup yields CDR1 SEHNR and CDR2 FQNEAQ (reference sequence). V shed 5 bases, J shed 0 bases, and the junction held 6 bases outside the gene matches. CDR3 residues: CASSRSGGASNTGELFF. CDR3 DNA: TGTGCCAGCAGCCGGAGCGGGGGGGCCTCGAACACCGGGGAGCTGTTTTTT. The variable domain in full, with the rest retrieved from reference TRBV7-9 and TRBJ2-2, is DTGVSQNPRHKITKRGQNVTFRCDPISEHNRLYWYRQTLGQGPEFLTYFQNEAQLEKSRLLSDRFSAERPKGSFSTLEIQRTEQGDSAMYLCASSRSGGASNTGELFFGEGSRLTVL.

CDR3: CASSPRGSGGLYEQFF. The CDR3 DNA reads as TGTGCCAGCAGCCCACGGGGTAGCGGGGGTTTATATGAGCAGTTCTTC. The chain recombines TRBV11-2 with TRBJ2-1; 9 nucleotides line up with TRBD2. The CDR3 loop spans 16 amino acids. Germline CDR1 and CDR2: SGHAT and FQNNGV. Trimming removed 5 bases from V and 8 bases from J; junction bases left unmatched: 13. The whole variable domain, remainder taken from reference TRBV11-2 and TRBJ2-1, is EAGVAQSPRYKIIEKRQSVAFWCNPISGHATLYWYQQILGQGPKLLIQFQNNGVVDDSQLPKDRFSAERLKGVDSTLKIQPAKLEDSAVYLCASSPRGSGGLYEQFFGPGTRLTVL.

The chain links TRBV18 to TRBJ1-4; the D gene is possibly TRBD1 (6 bases). The CDR3 contains 14 residues. Deletions cut 3 bases from V and 6 bases from J, with 11 bases between. Germline V CDR1 and CDR2: KGHSH, LQKENI. The CDR3 DNA is TGTGCCAGCTCACCCCTTGGGGGCGATGAAAAACTGTTTTTT. It yields the protein CASSPLGGDEKLFF.

In its sample, this clone was seen once. This chain joins TRBV5-1 and TRBJ2-3, with D possibly TRBD1 on 6 matching bases. The V end lost 1 base, the J end lost 4 bases, and 10 bases lay between the germline ends. Germline CDR1 SGHRS, CDR2 YFSETQ. The CDR3 extends over 14 amino acids. CDR3 loop: CASSLYQGSDTQYF. CDR3 nucleotide sequence: TGCGCCAGCAGCTTGTACCAGGGGTCAGATACGCAGTATTTT.

Points on this clone: Other nucleotide sequences from this sample produce the same CDR3. The chain recombines TRBV10-3 with TRBJ1-1, with TRBD1 as a possible D gene (6 bases). Deletions cut 6 bases from V and 2 bases from J, with 13 bases between. Germline CDR1 reads ENHRY; CDR2 reads SYGVKD. The CDR3 consists of 14 residues. As DNA, the CDR3 is TGTGCCATCAGGTCACAGGGCCTTAACACTGAAGCTTTCTTT. As protein: CAIRSQGLNTEAFF.

This chain joins TRBV29-1 and TRBJ1-2; D gene ambiguous. The CDR3 covers 12 residues. Germline CDR1 reads SQVTM; CDR2 reads ANQGSEA. The CDR3 is CTASVVNYGYTF. The DNA for the CDR3 is TGCACCGCATCGGTTGTCAACTATGGCTACACCTTC.

J is TRBJ2-1 and V is TRBV6-1; 12 bases fit TRBD2. This CDR3 region has 15 residues. Germline lookup yields CDR1 MNHNS and CDR2 SASEGT. V gave up 3 bases and J gave up 8 bases; unmatched junction bases: 5. CDR3 sequence (DNA): TGTGCCAGCAGTGAGGAACTAGCGGGGGGCTATGAGCAGTTCTTC. It encodes CASSEELAGGYEQFF.

The rearrangement links TRBV19 to TRBJ1-5, with D possibly TRBD1 on 6 matching bases. The germline gives CDR1 LNHDA, CDR2 SQIVND (reference sequence). The CDR3 extends over 13 amino acids. V lost 7 bases to trimming and J lost 0 bases, with 7 bases between them. CDR3 bases: TGTGCCAGTAACAGGGCTAGCAATCAGCCCCAGCATTTT. This encodes CASNRASNQPQHF. Based on the CDR3 plus reference TRBV19 and TRBJ1-5, the full variable domain is DGGITQSPKYLFRKEGQNVTLSCEQNLNHDAMYWYRQDPGQGLRLIYYSQIVNDFQKGDIAEGYSVSREKKESFPLTVTSAQKNPTAFYLCASNRASNQPQHFGDGTRLSIL.

This sequence joins TRBV11-2 and TRBJ2-3; TRBD2 agrees at 8 bases. The CDR3 spans 15 residues. With 0 bases clipped from V and 4 bases from J, the junction kept 3 bases outside the gene matches. Germline lookup yields CDR1 SGHAT and CDR2 FQNNGV. CDR3 nucleotide sequence: TGTGCCAGCAGCTTAGACGGACTAGCTGCAGATACGCAGTATTTT. This codes for CASSLDGLAADTQYF.

This chain uses TRBV6-6 with TRBJ1-1; a possible D gene is TRBD1 (5 bases). Trimming stripped 6 bases from V and 2 bases from J, with 10 bases between. This CDR3 contains 13 residues. The V gene's germline CDR1 is MNHNY and CDR2 SVGAGI (reference sequence). The CDR3 nucleotides read TGTGCCAGCAGCGTAGGGGCCAACACTGAAGCTTTCTTT. It translates to CASSVGANTEAFF.